The source of this T cell receptor beta chain is a study of beta chain features in type 1 diabetes. Study-level results: Naive, central memory and Treg TCRB repertoires appeared more alike in patients than in healthy donors. There were fewer insertions and more deletions at the VDJ junctions of type 1 diabetes patients.

There are 13 residues in the CDR3. V lost 6 bases to trimming and J lost 2 bases; unmatched junction nucleotides: 3. Germline assignment: CDR1 LNHDA and CDR2 SQIVND (reference sequence). The study reverse transcribed the entire isolated RNA, so it sequenced expressed TCRB transcripts. TCRdb's table, derived via immunoSEQ multiplex PCR, lists solely in-frame clones and lacks some. The sample has 310,000 or so clones, 11% seen once. A remark on this clone: What it binds is unknown.

Using CD45RO/CCR7/CD25/CD127/CD95/CD27, CD4+ naive, central memory, regulatory and stem cell-like memory cells were sorted. Sequencing used naive CD4+ T cells from blood. The chain joins TRBV19 to TRBJ2-5; 7 nucleotides line up with TRBD1. This TCR was recovered from a woman in her thirties in good health. The CDR3 DNA is TGTGCCAGTAGCGGACAGGCTCAAGAGACCCAGTACTTC. Protein product: CASSGQAQETQYF.